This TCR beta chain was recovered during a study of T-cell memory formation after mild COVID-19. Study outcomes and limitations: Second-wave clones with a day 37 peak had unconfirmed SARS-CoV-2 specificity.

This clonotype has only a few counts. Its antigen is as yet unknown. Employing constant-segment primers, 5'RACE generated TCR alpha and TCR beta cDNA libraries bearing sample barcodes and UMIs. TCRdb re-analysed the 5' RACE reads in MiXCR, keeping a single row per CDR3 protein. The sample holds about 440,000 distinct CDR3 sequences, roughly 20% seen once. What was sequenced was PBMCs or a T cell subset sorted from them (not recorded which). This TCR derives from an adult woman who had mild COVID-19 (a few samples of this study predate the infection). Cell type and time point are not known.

CDR3 bases: TGTGCCATCAGTGGGGGGAAGGGACACTATGGCTACACCTTC. This sequence encodes CAISGGKGHYGYTF. This rearrangement joins TRBV10-3 to TRBJ1-2; D perhaps matches TRBD1 (5 bases). Germline lookup yields CDR1 ENHRY and CDR2 SYGVKD. The CDR3 is 14 amino acids. The V end was cut by 4 bases, the J end by 3 bases, with 12 bases between.